The 21 T cell receptor beta chains in this list originate from one sample, sequenced in a study of T cells in Graves' hyperthyroidism and ophthalmopathy. RNA transcripts served as the template for amplifying TCR beta CDR3 regions. First-round RT-PCR of the TCR CDR3 relied on the HTBI primer set. Using its own MiXCR run on the multiplex PCR reads, TCRdb lists one record per CDR3 protein. The sample holds roughly 130,000 distinct CDR3 sequences, more than 20% seen once. The sample consisted of blood. These receptors all come from a woman aged 50 to 60 with Graves' hyperthyroidism that later progressed to Graves' ophthalmopathy.

This clonotype appeared once. The genes are TRBV29-1 and TRBJ2-2; D unresolved. The CDR3 runs to 12 residues. Germline V lookup: CDR1 SQVTM, CDR2 ANQGSEA. V dropped 5 bases and J dropped 7 bases, with 11 bases sitting between them. DNA for the CDR3: TGCAGCGTTCGATTCGTCAACGGGGAGCTGTTTTTT. It yields the protein CSVRFVNGELFF.

This clonotype was found many times. This chain joins TRBV29-1 and TRBJ1-1, with 9 positions matching TRBD1. The length of the CDR3 is 13 residues. CDR1 is SQVTM, CDR2 ANQGSEA, per germline. Here the CDR3 reads CSGDRADSTEAFF. In nucleotides, the CDR3 is TGCAGTGGGGACAGGGCCGATTCCACTGAAGCTTTCTTT.

This clonotype was counted at least ten times. The DNA for the CDR3 is TGTGCCAGCAGTTCCTTGAGCGCTGAAGCTTTCTTT. Its translation: CASSSLSAEAFF. The chain uses TRBV28 and TRBJ1-1; D gene ambiguous. V was clipped by 4 bases and J by 6 bases, with 9 bases between them. Germline CDR1 and CDR2: MDHEN and SYDVKM. The CDR3 consists of 12 residues.

The sample holds many counts of this clonotype. The chain uses TRBV3-1 and TRBJ2-2, with a weak D call TRBD1 (6 bases). This CDR3 spans 15 amino acids. Germline V CDR1 and CDR2: LGHDT, YNNKEL (reference sequence). Trimming stripped 6 bases from V and 6 bases from J, with 17 bases between. CDR3 in amino acids: CASSRLSQGSGELFF. CDR3 DNA sequence: TGTGCCAGCAGTCGACTCTCACAGGGATCCGGGGAGCTGTTTTTT.

The sample holds many counts of this clonotype. The rearrangement joins TRBV28 to TRBJ2-7; 7 nucleotides agree with TRBD1. Germline V gives CDR1 MDHEN, CDR2 SYDVKM. V shed 5 bases and J 7 bases; nucleotides not matched to a gene: 11. This CDR3 contains 14 residues. The CDR3 nucleotides read TGTGCCAGCAGTCCGCCCGGGACAGCCGGAGAGCAGTACTTC. This gives the protein CASSPPGTAGEQYF.

The chain links TRBV28 to TRBJ1-1, with D uncertain. The CDR3 is made up of 15 amino acids. V lost 8 bases and J lost 0, with 16 bases in between. Germline CDR1 reads MDHEN; CDR2 reads SYDVKM. CDR3 DNA sequence: TGTGCCAGCTCACCGATCAGGACGGTGAACACTGAAGCTTTCTTT. Protein sequence: CASSPIRTVNTEAFF.

The CDR3 region is CASRRLEADTQYF. The CDR3 nucleotides read TGTGCCAGCAGGAGACTAGAGGCAGATACGCAGTATTTT. The V gene is TRBV6-1, the J gene TRBJ2-3; tentatively, D is TRBD2 (6 bases). V lost 6 bases and J 4 bases, leaving 11 bases between the germline ends. From germline, CDR1 is MNHNS and CDR2 SASEGT. This CDR3 comprises 13 residues.

The chain employs TRBV20-1 and TRBJ2-7, with D hard to call. Germline CDR1 DFQATT, CDR2 SNEGSKA (reference sequence). This CDR3 region has 15 residues. The ends were cut back, 2 bases at V and 1 base at J, with 15 bases in the middle. CDR3 DNA sequence: TGCAGTGCTAGAAGAACACTATCAGATTCCTACGAGCAGTACTTC. Encoded protein: CSARRTLSDSYEQYF.

The chain combines TRBV20-1 with TRBJ2-7; 7 nucleotides align to TRBD2. The CDR3 extends over 13 amino acids. In germline, CDR1 is DFQATT, CDR2 SNEGSKA (reference sequence). Trimming at V came to 2 bases and at J to 3 bases, leaving 4 bases not matched to a gene. The CDR3 here is CSARRAGRYEQYF. The CDR3 DNA sequence: TGCAGTGCTAGAAGAGCGGGGCGCTACGAGCAGTACTTC.

This clonotype was recorded many times. This chain links TRBV7-9 with TRBJ2-3, with TRBD2 identical over 10 bases. Germline assignment: CDR1 SEHNR and CDR2 FQNEAQ (reference sequence). The V and J ends lost 2 bases and 5 bases, in that order; junction bases with no gene match: 10. This CDR3 has 17 amino acids. In DNA, the CDR3 is TGTGCCAGCAGCTTAAGACTAGCGGGTTTGGGGAGAGATACGCAGTATTTT. Its translation: CASSLRLAGLGRDTQYF. Looking up the rest from reference TRBV7-9 and TRBJ2-3 gives the full variable domain: DTGVSQNPRHKITKRGQNVTFRCDPISEHNRLYWYRQTLGQGPEFLTYFQNEAQLEKSRLLSDRFSAERPKGSFSTLEIQRTEQGDSAMYLCASSLRLAGLGRDTQYFGPGTRLTVL.

This clonotype was recorded many times. This chain connects TRBV28 to TRBJ1-5; no clear D. Germline CDR1 MDHEN, CDR2 SYDVKM. Trimming shortened V by 5 bases and J by 6 bases, and 8 bases separated the two germline ends. This CDR3 is built from 12 residues. The CDR3 DNA follows: TGTGCCAGCAGTCTAAGGGTTCAGCCCCAGCATTTT. This sequence encodes CASSLRVQPQHF.

This clonotype was seen a few times. The chain combines TRBV27 with TRBJ2-1, with 9 bases matching TRBD2. J was trimmed by 1 base and V by 2 bases; bases with no gene match: 6. The CDR3 loop spans 17 amino acids. Germline V CDR1 and CDR2: MNHEY, SMNVEV (reference sequence). CDR3 sequence: CASSLLPAGGSYNEQFF. In DNA, the CDR3 is TGTGCCAGCAGTTTACTCCCTGCGGGAGGGTCCTACAATGAGCAGTTCTTC.

This chain joins TRBV3-1 and TRBJ2-2; 9 bases are a match to TRBD2. CDR3 length: 17 residues. CDR1 LGHDT and CDR2 YNNKEL come from the germline V gene (reference sequence). V was clipped by 4 bases and J by 2 bases; unmatched bases: 8. CDR3 sequence: CASSPWTSELNTGELFF. In DNA form, the CDR3 reads TGTGCCAGCAGCCCCTGGACTAGCGAGTTAAACACCGGGGAGCTGTTTTTT. Drawing the rest from reference TRBV3-1 and TRBJ2-2, the complete variable domain is DTAVSQTPKYLVTQMGNDKSIKCEQNLGHDTMYWYKQDSKKFLKIMFSYNNKELIINETVPNRFSPKSPDKAHLNLHINSLELGDSAVYFCASSPWTSELNTGELFFGEGSRLTVL.

This clonotype came up many times. The J gene is TRBJ2-1, the V gene TRBV29-1, with D possibly matching TRBD1 (5 bases). Trimming took off 4 bases at V and 6 bases at J, with 10 bases between the two ends. The CDR3 sequence is 12 residues long. In germline, CDR1 is SQVTM, CDR2 ANQGSEA. CDR3 nucleotides: TGCAGCGTTGGGGGCAGCCCCAATGAGCAGTTCTTC. The encoded protein is CSVGGSPNEQFF.

This sequence joins TRBV14 and TRBJ1-4; D is unresolved. V was trimmed by 0 bases and J by 4 bases, leaving 9 bases between them. The CDR3 spans 15 residues. The V gene's germline CDR1 is SGHDN and CDR2 FVKESK. The CDR3 nucleotides are TGTGCCAGCAGCCAAGATCGTCGGGTTAATGAAAAACTGTTTTTT. Its protein product is CASSQDRRVNEKLFF. Complete variable domain (other parts from reference TRBV14 and TRBJ1-4): EAGVTQFPSHSVIEKGQTVTLRCDPISGHDNLYWYRRVMGKEIKFLLHFVKESKQDESGMPNNRFLAERTGGTYSTLKVQPAELEDSGVYFCASSQDRRVNEKLFFGSGTQLSVL.

This sequence joins TRBV7-2 and TRBJ2-7, with 8 nucleotides matching TRBD1. V lost 2 bases and J lost 6; bases outside the gene matches: 9. CDR1 and CDR2 from the germline V gene are SGHTA and FQGNSA. This CDR3 has 15 amino acids. CDR3 sequence: CASSLSSGGAFEQYF. In DNA form, the CDR3 reads TGTGCCAGCAGCTTATCGTCAGGGGGCGCGTTCGAGCAGTACTTC.

This clonotype was seen more than once but under ten times. V and J are TRBV6-1 and TRBJ1-1; no reliable D call. The V and J ends lost 8 bases and 1 base respectively, with 11 bases between them. The germline CDR1 and CDR2 sequences are MNHNS and SASEGT. There are 13 residues in the CDR3. CDR3 bases: TGTGCCAGCTCACGGAAACCGAACACTGAAGCTTTCTTT. It codes for CASSRKPNTEAFF.

This clonotype was counted at least ten times. The chain recombines TRBV7-2 with TRBJ2-1, with 12 bases that match TRBD2. This CDR3 is built from 13 residues. V lost 4 bases and J lost 15; bases outside the gene matches: 7. Germline lookup yields CDR1 SGHTA and CDR2 FQGNSA. For the CDR3, the DNA is TGTGCCAGCAGCTCCCGACTAGCGGGAGAGGTGTTCTTC. Protein product: CASSSRLAGEVFF.

The CDR3 spells CASSGQILATNEKLFF. CDR3 coding DNA: TGTGCCAGCAGTGGGCAGATACTTGCAACTAATGAAAAACTGTTTTTT. This sequence joins TRBV28 and TRBJ1-4; D not resolved. The CDR3 covers 16 residues. Trimming took off 5 bases at V and 0 bases at J, with 13 bases between the two ends. CDR1 is MDHEN, CDR2 SYDVKM, per germline. The whole variable domain, filled in from reference TRBV28 and TRBJ1-4, reads DVKVTQSSRYLVKRTGEKVFLECVQDMDHENMFWYRQDPGLGLRLIYFSYDVKMKEKGDIPEGYSVSREKKERFSLILESASTNQTSMYLCASSGQILATNEKLFFGSGTQLSVL.

This clonotype was picked up many times. The chain employs TRBV10-1 and TRBJ2-2; 8 positions match TRBD2. Trimming took 0 bases from V and 4 from J; bases not matched to a gene: 4. Per germline, CDR1 WNHNN and CDR2 SYGVQD (reference sequence). This CDR3 is 16 amino acids long. CDR3: CASSESYAGGTGELFF. CDR3 sequence (DNA): TGCGCCAGCAGTGAGTCTTATGCGGGAGGCACCGGGGAGCTGTTTTTT.

This clonotype was seen repeatedly, ten times or more. The rearrangement joins TRBV7-9 to TRBJ2-7; D is uncertain. V shed 1 base and J shed 6 bases, with 13 bases lying between them. The CDR3 has 14 residues. Germline lookup yields CDR1 SEHNR and CDR2 FQNEAQ (reference sequence). CDR3 coding DNA: TGTGCCAGCAGCTTAGTCGTCTCCACGGGCGAGCAGTACTTC. Its protein product is CASSLVVSTGEQYF.